This TCR beta chain was recorded in a study of cytomegalovirus exposure and HLA in healthy donors (dated by TCRdb to 2016 to 2017). Looking at the study overall: An earlier analysis of approximately 590 of the donors reported about 290 Gb of sequence data and 117 million unique TCR beta sequences from some 180 million T cells. About 310 gigabases of sequencing data and around 87 million unique TCR sequences were included in an early release covering roughly 700 HLA-typed donors. Of the roughly 400 genotyped donors, 70% to 90% were placed in the genetic ancestry cluster associated with self-reported Caucasian donors. The study aimed to test whether signatures of past pathogen exposure could be identified by cataloging public T cell receptors. The study used immunosequencing to profile the T cell repertoires of some 600 subjects and linked those repertoires to cytomegalovirus serostatus. A separate validation cohort of 100 to 150 different subjects was used in addition to the roughly 640-subject first cohort. High-throughput TCR immunosequencing, statistical association of individual TCRs with disease status, and machine learning were combined to predict cytomegalovirus infection status. A later analysis re-examined previously published TCR beta repertoires from 600 to 700 donors and added high-resolution HLA genotyping to investigate patterns of TCR occurrence. Rather than drawing on any new phenotypic data, the later analysis identified candidate immune exposures from TCR beta sequences and the way those sequences occurred across donors. An earlier analysis of 500 to 750 of the donors applied high-throughput TCR beta sequencing to assess whether each TCR beta V gene segment acted as functional or pseudogenic. Donor age, sex, ethnicity and CMV serostatus were collected together with the repertoire data. A later genetic analysis used genome-wide SNP genotypes for about three fifths of the roughly 700 donors, treating that subset as a discovery cohort. Every repertoire in the discovery cohort had been generated on one and the same sequencing platform. Both class I and class II loci were covered by HLA typing, at four-digit resolution. Typing coverage differed by locus: A, B, C, DRB1 and DQB1 were typed in roughly 620-630 donors, DQA1 in about 510, DPA1 in 600 to 610, and DPB1 in 472. Roughly five DR-DQ haplotypes were handled as single units for association and clustering because linkage in the cohort was strong. On average, around 200,000 unique TCR beta nucleotide sequences were sequenced per donor among 398 genotyped donors of the cohort, with roughly a sixth of those sequences being non-productive.

Of note for this clone: Its antigen is currently not known. The input lacks base qualities; no much larger clone sits a single base away.

For CDR1 and CDR2, the germline V gene lists LGHNT and FRNRAP. The junction carries 9 bases between V and J, which are trimmed by 3 bases and 4 bases respectively. The CDR3 numbers 13 residues from cysteine through phenylalanine. Just CDR3 DNA is preserved here, 39 bases in frame from base 1. Study-wide findings and limitations: A later analysis found that most CMV-associated TCR beta chains appeared HLA-restricted, with HLA associations seemingly driven largely by CMV exposure. The presence/absence analyses assumed that sequencing depth was roughly uniform across donors, and that assumption may not be true. According to a later analysis, TCR association rates differed among HLA loci, with DRB1 alleles showing the most associated TCRs and HLA-C alleles showing the fewest. Correlated functional status among segregating V segments might reflect linkage disequilibrium, but an unknown experimental factor could not be ruled out. This cohort had only TCR beta chains sequenced, and the lack of alpha or paired-chain data limited which features could be detected. Compared with equally common non-associated chains, HLA-associated TCR beta chains in a later analysis were more clonally expanded and had lower generation probabilities. In a later genetic analysis, fewer N-insertions in productive TCRs were reported among donors in an Asian-associated ancestry cluster than the roughly 700-donor mean. A further reported finding was that TCR beta sequences accurately predicted the HLA-A and HLA-B alleles for most subjects in the first cohort. In vitro tests confirmed that a few of the cytomegalovirus-associated TCR beta chains recognize cytomegalovirus antigens. An association between a missense DCLRE1C variant and V-gene and J-gene trimming of TCR beta chains was found in a later genetic analysis and replicated in an independent cohort. The sequencing pipeline was judged likely to have produced a cluster of highly shared sequence variants as a technical artifact. In an earlier analysis of a few hundred of the donors, most TCR beta V segments were observed in productive rearrangements about 87% or about 30% of the time, broadly matching IMGT annotations. Specific HLA alleles were associated with 18,000 or so TCR beta sequences at a false discovery rate of 0.05 in a later analysis. Across donors, most TCR sequences were observed very rarely, whereas some public TCRs were present in many individuals. For the cohort, immune exposure information was limited to CMV serostatus. Cytomegalovirus status was reported to be diagnosed by the classifier with high specificity and sensitivity in both the original and validation cohorts. The authors suggested that the approach could potentially be generalized to other disease states and immunological phenotypes. Several of the top co-occurrence clusters appeared to be linked to parvovirus B19, influenza, CMV and Epstein-Barr virus, according to a later analysis. The earlier analysis of around 600 of the donors excluded roughly 17 rarely observed V segments, including chromosome 9 orphons, because counts were too low. Some IMGT-functional V segments, including TRBV6-2 and TRBV6-3, could not be told apart with the 87-base-pair reads, so those segments were excluded. A total of fewer than 200 TCR beta chains were listed by the study as associated with cytomegalovirus. When HLA alleles, especially DR and DQ, strongly co-occurred, attributing TCR associations to individual alleles was difficult. Because HLA typing was unavailable for some donors at each locus, only the typed subset was used in association tests.

Receptors were amplified or captured by the immunoSEQ multiplex PCR assay. For the multiplex PCR, a mixture combining 60 forward primers for TCR Vbeta segments and 13 reverse primers for TCR Jbeta segments was used. A multiplex PCR assay on genomic DNA amplified the CDR3 region of rearranged TCR beta genes. The Illumina HiSeq System was used to sequence the amplified TCR beta libraries as 87-base-pair reads. In the source study's methods: In a later analysis, 77 million or so unique TCR beta chains were counted across the roughly 670 repertoires, and approximately 11 million of these chains were shared by at least two donors. To remove PCR and sequencing errors, raw reads were error-corrected and collapsed into unique sequences using a nearest-neighbor algorithm that merged closely related sequences. V, D and J gene segments were assigned by aligning CDR3 sequences to IMGT reference sequences. For a sequence to be retained, a match of at least six nucleotides was required to both a V gene segment and a J gene segment. A rearrangement counted as productive if the CDR3 had no stop codons and remained in frame with V and J, and every other rearrangement counted as non-productive. Following IMGT convention, CDR3 was defined as the stretch from the second conserved V-encoded cysteine up to the conserved J-encoded phenylalanine. Sequences without an unambiguous match to a single V gene segment were excluded from the earlier analysis of almost 600 of the donors. In an earlier analysis of approximately 610 of the donors, V segments were called functional above 56.7% productive rearrangements and were called segregating when the between-donor standard deviation exceeded 5%. A statistical classification framework was built for diagnosing cytomegalovirus status from the catalog of TCR beta chain sequences. A later analysis assigned V and J genes by comparing TCR nucleotide sequences with IMGT/GENE-DB human TR gene sequences. The TCRdist pipeline was used in a later analysis to assign CDR3 sequences and most-parsimonious VDJ recombination scenarios. In a later analysis, every TCR beta chain was defined by the combination of its CDR3 amino acid sequence and its V-gene family, and reads without a unique V-gene family were dropped. In a later analysis, approximately 590 highly shared, low-generation-probability nucleotide sequences were removed to address suspected cross-contamination and a sequencing artifact. A later analysis calculated a clonal expansion index for each public chain from normalized within-repertoire ranks of inferred template counts. A later analysis computed generation probabilities with a VDJ recombination model fitted to out-of-frame rearrangements, and checked the results against IGoR. In a later analysis, TCR-TCR, TCR-HLA and TCR-CMV co-occurrence was scored with hypergeometric tests, and a repertoire-size bias correction was applied to TCR pairs. False discovery rates were estimated in a later analysis by permuting HLA or CMV assignments 20 times. In a later analysis, co-occurring TCRs were grouped with DBSCAN, and TCRdist sequence similarity was added when clustering was performed within HLA-allele-positive subsets. Repertoires with fewer than 30,000 or more than 120,000 public chains were left out of co-occurrence clustering, as were about 5 repertoires with anomalous nucleotide sharing. Held by TCRdb, this immuneACCESS table contains in-frame sequences only and omits some clones. Under half of the omission traces to an unresolved V gene where checked; the cause of the rest is unknown. V and J calls and clone size are as listed in that table; D and trimming were resolved from the DNA. The sample includes under 75,000 clones, with around 70% observed a single time. The ten biggest clones cover approximately 10% of the sample.

In total, 630 or so healthy bone marrow donors made up the cohort. All cohort members were sampled while nominally healthy, although unrecorded immune exposures were likely present. CMV serostatus was recorded as positive for some 300 and negative for about half of the roughly 700 cohort members, whereas no CMV serostatus was recorded for the donor in question. Each donor provided a peripheral blood sample, and peripheral blood mononuclear cells were used for TCR beta sequencing. Genomic DNA extraction from the blood cell samples was performed with the Qiagen DNeasy Blood Extraction Kit. Sample: PBMCs. The source is a human donor in good health. The sequence links TRBV12-5 to TRBJ1-1; no confident D gene assignment can be made. The CDR3 protein is CASGLRGGTEAFF. The DNA sequence is given as TGTGCTAGTGGTTTACGAGGTGGCACTGAAGCTTTCTTT.